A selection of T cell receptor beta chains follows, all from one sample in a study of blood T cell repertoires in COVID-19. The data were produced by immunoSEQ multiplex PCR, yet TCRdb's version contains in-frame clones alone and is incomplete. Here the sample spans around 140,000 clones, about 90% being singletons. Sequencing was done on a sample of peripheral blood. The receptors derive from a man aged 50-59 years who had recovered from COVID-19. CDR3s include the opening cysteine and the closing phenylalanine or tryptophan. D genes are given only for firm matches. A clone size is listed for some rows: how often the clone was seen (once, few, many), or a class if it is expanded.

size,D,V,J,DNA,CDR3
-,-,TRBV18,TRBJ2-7,TGTGCCAGCTCATCCGGGACACGCAGCTCCTACGAGCAGTACTTC,CASSSGTRSSYEQYF
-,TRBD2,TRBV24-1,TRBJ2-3,TGTGCCACCAGTGACACGGGACTAGCGGGGTCAGATACGCAGTATTTT,CATSDTGLAGSDTQYF
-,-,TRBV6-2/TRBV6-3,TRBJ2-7,TGTGCCAGCAGTTACGGGCAGGTGACCAACGAGCAGTACTTC,CASSYGQVTNEQYF
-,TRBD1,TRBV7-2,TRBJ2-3,TGTGCCAGCAGCCCGGACAGGGGGCAAACCCCAGAGGATACGCAGTATTTT,CASSPDRGQTPEDTQYF
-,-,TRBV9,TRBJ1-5,TGTGCCAGCAGCGTAGATGGACAGCCCAATCAGCCCCAGCATTTT,CASSVDGQPNQPQHF
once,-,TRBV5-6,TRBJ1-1,TGTGCCAGCAGCTTGGGGAGTGGCACTGAAGCTTTCTTT,CASSLGSGTEAFF
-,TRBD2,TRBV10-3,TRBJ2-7,TGTGCCATCAGTGGGACTAGCGGGGAGCAGTACTTC,CAISGTSGEQYF
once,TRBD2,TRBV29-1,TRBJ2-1,TGCAGCGTTAGCGGGGGGGCCCACAATGAGCAGTTCTTC,CSVSGGAHNEQFF
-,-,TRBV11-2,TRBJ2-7,TGTGCCAGCAGCTTAAGGTTGGTTACGGGTCCTCCGCTCGGGCAGTACTTC,CASSLRLVTGPPLGQYF
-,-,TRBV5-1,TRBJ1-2,TGCGCCAGCAGCCCTACCGGCAGCGACTATGGCTACACCTTC,CASSPTGSDYGYTF
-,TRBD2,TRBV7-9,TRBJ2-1,TGTGCCAGCAGCCAACTAGCGGGGGCCCTTATTGATGAGCAGTTCTTC,CASSQLAGALIDEQFF
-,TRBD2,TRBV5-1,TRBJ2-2,TGCGCCAGCAGCTTGGACCCCCCGGGGGGTTCGAACACCGGGGAGCTGTTTTTT,CASSLDPPGGSNTGELFF
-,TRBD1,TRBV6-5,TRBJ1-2,TGTGCCAGCAGTTACTCTGGGGACAGGGATGGCTACACCTTC,CASSYSGDRDGYTF
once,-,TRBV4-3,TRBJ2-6,TGCGCCAGCAGCCAAGATCACAGTCGCTCTGGGGCCAACGTCCTGACTTTC,CASSQDHSRSGANVLTF
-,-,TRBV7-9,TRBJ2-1,TGTGCCAGCAGCTCCCGGACTAGGGGGGGCAATGAGCAGTTCTTC,CASSSRTRGGNEQFF
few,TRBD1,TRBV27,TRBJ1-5,TGTGCCAGCAGTTTTTCTAGGACAGGCGATCAGCCCCAGCATTTT,CASSFSRTGDQPQHF
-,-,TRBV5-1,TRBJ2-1,TGCGCCAGCAGCTTGGTCGGAGACTACAATGAGCAGTTCTTC,CASSLVGDYNEQFF
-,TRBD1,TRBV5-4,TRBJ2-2,TGTGCCAGCAGCTTAAGGGACAGCCAAGGCGGGGAGCTGTTTTTT,CASSLRDSQGGELFF
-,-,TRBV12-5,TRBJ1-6,TGTGCTAGTGGTTTGGGACAGAATAATTCACCCCTCCACTTT,CASGLGQNNSPLHF
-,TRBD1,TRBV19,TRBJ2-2,TGTGCCAGTAACCCCGCCCACAGGGGATTGAGCACCGGGGAGCTGTTTTTT,CASNPAHRGLSTGELFF
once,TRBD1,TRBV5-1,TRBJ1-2,TGCGCCAGCAGCTCCGGGACAGGGGTTAATGGCTACACCTTC,CASSSGTGVNGYTF
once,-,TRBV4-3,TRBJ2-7,TGCGCCAGCAGCCAAGATTCTGCAGGGAACTACGAGCAGTACTTC,CASSQDSAGNYEQYF
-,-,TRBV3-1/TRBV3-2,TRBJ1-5,TGTGCCAGCAGCCAACTCACGGGGAGCAATCAGCCCCAGCATTTT,CASSQLTGSNQPQHF
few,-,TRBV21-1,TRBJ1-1,TGTGCCAGCAGCAAACTCGGACAGGTTAACACTGAAGCTTTCTTT,CASSKLGQVNTEAFF
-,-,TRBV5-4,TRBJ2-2,TGTGCCAGCAGCTCGCGGGGACTGGCCGGGGAGCTGTTTTTT,CASSSRGLAGELFF
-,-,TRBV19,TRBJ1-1,TGTGCCAGTAGTACAGGGGCTAACACTGAAGCTTTCTTT,CASSTGANTEAFF
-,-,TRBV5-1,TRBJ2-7,TGCGCCAGTCATGGGGGGACCTACGAGCAGTACTTC,CASHGGTYEQYF
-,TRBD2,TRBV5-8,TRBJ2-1,TGTGCCAGGGTTAGCGGGGGAACCTACAATGAGCAGTTCTTC,CARVSGGTYNEQFF
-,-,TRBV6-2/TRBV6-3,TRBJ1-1,TGTGCCAGCAGTTACGGCAGAAACACTGAAGCTTTCTTT,CASSYGRNTEAFF
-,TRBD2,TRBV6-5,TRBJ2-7,TGTGCCAGCCGAGTTGGGACTAGCTACGAGCAGTACTTC,CASRVGTSYEQYF
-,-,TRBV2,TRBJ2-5,TGTGCCAGCAGGGGAGGGACCCAGTACTTC,CASRGGTQYF